These 17 T cell receptor beta chains originate from one sample sequenced in a study of T cells in Graves' hyperthyroidism and ophthalmopathy. TCR beta CDR3 regions were amplified from RNA transcripts. When the TCR CDR3 underwent first-round RT-PCR, the HTBI primer set was used. TCRdb reprocessed the multiplex PCR reads with MiXCR, giving one entry per CDR3 protein. The table has some 500,000 distinct CDR3 sequences, approximately 25% seen once; the top ten hold 11%. The sample comprised blood. These receptors were obtained from a woman aged 30 to 39 with Graves' ophthalmopathy.

This clonotype was counted only a few times. The chain has TRBV20-1 and TRBJ1-1; TRBD1 matches at 9 bases. This CDR3 has 14 amino acids. CDR1 is DFQATT, CDR2 SNEGSKA, per germline (reference sequence). V shed 4 bases and J 6 bases; nucleotides not matched to a gene: 9. For the CDR3, the DNA is TGCAGTGCTAACACCGGGACAGGGCCCCCTGAAGCTTTCTTT. Its translation: CSANTGTGPPEAFF.

The chain links TRBV7-3 to TRBJ2-5; D unresolved. Germline CDR1 and CDR2: SGHTA and FQGTGA. V lost 5 bases to trimming and J lost 4 bases, with 17 bases between them. The CDR3 consists of 15 residues. CDR3 region: CASSQIRRVGETQYF. The CDR3 coding sequence is TGTGCCAGCAGCCAAATCAGAAGGGTTGGAGAGACCCAGTACTTC.

Remarks on this clonotype: A clone one base away is much larger, so this may be a read error. The missing conserved phenylalanine or tryptophan at the end of this CDR3 makes a read error likely. CDR3 nucleotide sequence: TGTGCCAGCAGCTTAACGGACAGGGGGTATGGCTACACCGTC. Protein sequence: CASSLTDRGYGYTV. The chain employs TRBV7-9 and TRBJ1-2; 10 bases are shared with TRBD1. The germline V gene has CDR1 SEHNR and CDR2 FQNEAQ (reference sequence). CDR3 length: 14 amino acids. The V gene end was trimmed by 2 bases and the J gene end by 5 bases; junction bases not matched to a gene: 2.

V usage is TRBV11-1 and J usage is TRBJ1-2; TRBD1 matches at 10 bases. Germline loops: CDR1 SGHAT, CDR2 FQDESV (reference sequence). This CDR3 comprises 18 residues. Trimming removed 0 bases from V and 2 bases from J; junction bases left unmatched: 9. The chain's CDR3 is CASSLALSPGQGNYGYTF. Here the CDR3 DNA reads TGTGCCAGCAGCTTAGCGCTTAGCCCGGGACAGGGGAACTATGGCTACACCTTC.

This clonotype has a single count. The V gene is TRBV20-1, the J gene TRBJ1-1; D ambiguous. This CDR3 has 13 amino acids. In germline, CDR1 is DFQATT, CDR2 SNEGSKA (reference sequence). Deletions cut 5 bases from V and 1 base from J, with 11 bases between. CDR3 protein: CSASRRENTEAFF. The CDR3 DNA is TGCAGTGCTTCGAGACGGGAGAACACTGAAGCTTTCTTT.

The sample holds many counts of this clonotype. The chain combines TRBV12-3 or TRBV12-4 with TRBJ1-2, with a weak D call TRBD1 (5 bases). The CDR3 is made up of 14 amino acids. V was cut by 7 bases and J by 0 bases, with 12 bases left in between. The CDR3 coding sequence is TGTGCCAGCACCTTGGCGGGGGCTAACTATGGCTACACCTTC. Protein product: CASTLAGANYGYTF.

This clonotype was counted at least ten times. This chain connects TRBV20-1 to TRBJ2-5; no reliable D call. Between the trimmed V and J ends, which lost 1 base and 1 base, there was a span of 7 bases. Germline V gene data show CDR1 as DFQATT and CDR2 as SNEGSKA (reference sequence). The CDR3 contains 13 residues. CDR3 sequence reads: CSARGWGQETQYF. CDR3 bases: TGCAGTGCTAGAGGGTGGGGCCAAGAGACCCAGTACTTC.

This clonotype was detected many times. The chain uses TRBV11-2 and TRBJ2-7; 7 nucleotides agree with TRBD1. Trimming at V came to 0 bases and at J to 3 bases, leaving 2 bases not matched to a gene. The CDR3 is 14 residues long. In germline, CDR1 is SGHAT, CDR2 FQNNGV. CDR3 bases: TGTGCCAGCAGCTTAGATCCAGGGGGCTACGAGCAGTACTTC. Amino acids: CASSLDPGGYEQYF.

The sample holds a few counts of this clonotype. This chain links TRBV20-1 with TRBJ1-2, with unresolved D. The CDR3 spans 12 residues. Germline V lookup: CDR1 DFQATT, CDR2 SNEGSKA (reference sequence). Trimming stripped 4 bases from V and 5 bases from J, with 11 bases between. CDR3 nucleotide sequence: TGCAGTGCTATGGTCCTTAATTATGGCTACACCTTC. Its translation: CSAMVLNYGYTF.

This clonotype was observed at least ten times. The gene calls are TRBV27 and TRBJ2-5; D unresolved. The CDR3 is 13 residues long. In germline, CDR1 is MNHEY, CDR2 SMNVEV (reference sequence). V was trimmed by 2 bases and J by 5 bases, leaving 9 bases between them. This CDR3 reads CASSLNWAETQYF. The CDR3, as DNA: TGTGCCAGCAGTTTAAATTGGGCGGAGACCCAGTACTTC.

The chain carries TRBV28 and TRBJ2-7; D is possibly TRBD1 (5 bases). Germline loops: CDR1 MDHEN, CDR2 SYDVKM. The ends were cut back, 3 bases at V and 6 bases at J, with 12 bases in the middle. The CDR3 totals 13 residues. CDR3 region: CASSFLRVGEQYF. CDR3 nucleotide sequence: TGTGCCAGCAGTTTCCTCAGGGTTGGCGAGCAGTACTTC.

The chain employs TRBV12-3 or TRBV12-4 and TRBJ1-2; D unclear. There are 13 residues in the CDR3. Trimming took 5 bases from V and 3 from J, leaving 10 bases between them. DNA of the CDR3: TGTGCCAGCAGTCCACCAGGTTACTATGGCTACACCTTC. Its translation: CASSPPGYYGYTF.

The chain carries TRBV4-2 and TRBJ1-1, with TRBD1 as a possible D gene (6 bases). V was clipped by 3 bases and J by 4 bases, with 18 bases between them. The length of the CDR3 is 16 residues. Germline loops: CDR1 LGHNA, CDR2 YNFKEQ. CDR3 sequence reads: CASSQDPRTVGTEAFF. DNA for the CDR3: TGTGCCAGCAGCCAGGACCCCCGGACAGTCGGCACTGAAGCTTTCTTT.

J is TRBJ2-7 and V is TRBV20-1; maybe TRBD2 (6 bases). Trimming removed 5 bases from V and 6 bases from J, with 11 bases in between. CDR3 length: 11 residues. Germline V gene data show CDR1 as DFQATT and CDR2 as SNEGSKA (reference sequence). The CDR3 loop reads CSARPAGEQYF. DNA for the CDR3: TGCAGTGCTCGGCCAGCGGGCGAGCAGTACTTC.

At least ten counts were recorded for this clonotype. The J gene is TRBJ2-7, the V gene TRBV20-1; the match to TRBD1 covers 8 bases. The junction had 10 bases not matched to a gene; V was cut back by 6 bases and J by 0 bases. This CDR3 is 15 amino acids long. Per the germline V gene, CDR1 is DFQATT and CDR2 is SNEGSKA (reference sequence). The CDR3: CSAVLGTGASYEQYF. The CDR3 coding sequence is TGCAGTGCGGTCCTTGGGACAGGTGCCTCCTACGAGCAGTACTTC.

This clonotype was recorded many times. This chain links TRBV6-5 with TRBJ1-5; maybe TRBD1 (5 bases). This CDR3 contains 15 residues. V was clipped by 0 bases and J by 5 bases, with 11 bases between them. Germline CDR1 reads MNHEY; CDR2 reads SVGAGI. Written as DNA, the CDR3 is TGTGCCAGCAGTTACTCGTGGACAACCGATCAGCCCCAGCATTTT. Translating it yields CASSYSWTTDQPQHF.

Ten or more counts support this clonotype. The rearrangement uses TRBV3-1 and TRBJ2-7; 9 bases are a match to TRBD2. Germline loops: CDR1 LGHDT, CDR2 YNNKEL (reference sequence). V lost 3 bases to trimming and J lost 7 bases; unmatched junction nucleotides: 10. The length of the CDR3 is 15 residues. The CDR3 nucleotides read TGTGCCAGCAGCCAGTCGGGACTAGCTGTATGGGAGCAGTACTTC. Amino acid sequence: CASSQSGLAVWEQYF.